This T cell receptor (beta chain) was captured in a study of blood T cell repertoires in COVID-19. Study details: Some COVID-19 samples were acute and others convalescent; all came from the United States, Italy and Spain. Nucleic acid was either cDNA or gDNA, and it came from T cells, B-cell-depleted T cells, or PBMCs.

The assay was immunoSEQ multiplex PCR, and TCRdb's table has in-frame clones only and misses some. The sample has about 220,000 clones, roughly four fifths seen once. CDR1 and CDR2 from the germline V gene are MGHRA and YSYEKL. Trimming left V 0 bases short and J 4 bases short, with 15 bases between. The CDR3 length is 17 residues. This study enrolled people aged roughly 18 to 89 from roughly 22 US geographic areas. Cohorts were determined from participant-reported clinical history. This receptor was identified in a woman in her thirties or forties with acute COVID-19. Material: PBMCs or T cells enriched from blood (not recorded which). V gene TRBV4-1 combines with J gene TRBJ2-2, with D perhaps TRBD1 (6 bases). CDR3 loop: CASSQDGRRGGTGELFF. The CDR3, as DNA: TGCGCCAGCAGCCAAGATGGTAGACGAGGGGGCACCGGGGAGCTGTTTTTT.